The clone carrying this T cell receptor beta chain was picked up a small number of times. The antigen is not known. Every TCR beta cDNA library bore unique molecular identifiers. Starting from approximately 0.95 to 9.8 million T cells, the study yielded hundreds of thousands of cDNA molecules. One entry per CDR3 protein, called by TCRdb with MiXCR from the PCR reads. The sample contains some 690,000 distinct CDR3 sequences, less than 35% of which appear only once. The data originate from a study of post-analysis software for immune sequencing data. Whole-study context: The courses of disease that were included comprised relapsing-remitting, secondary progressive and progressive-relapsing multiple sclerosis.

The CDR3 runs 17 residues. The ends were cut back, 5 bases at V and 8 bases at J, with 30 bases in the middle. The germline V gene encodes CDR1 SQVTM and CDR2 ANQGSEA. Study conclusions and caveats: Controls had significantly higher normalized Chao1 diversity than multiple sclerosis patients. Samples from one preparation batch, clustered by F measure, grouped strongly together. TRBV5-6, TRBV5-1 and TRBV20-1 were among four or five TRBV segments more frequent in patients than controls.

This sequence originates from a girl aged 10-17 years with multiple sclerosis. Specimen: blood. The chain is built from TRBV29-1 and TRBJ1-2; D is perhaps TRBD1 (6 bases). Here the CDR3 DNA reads TGCAGCGTTTCTGGCCTACAGAGGACAGACCCTCGGGGCGGCTACACCTTC. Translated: CSVSGLQRTDPRGGYTF. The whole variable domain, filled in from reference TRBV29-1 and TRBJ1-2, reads SAVISQKPSRDICQRGTSLTIQCQVDSQVTMMFWYRQQPGQSLTLIATANQGSEATYESGFVIDKFPISRPNLTFSTLTVSNMSPEDSSIYLCSVSGLQRTDPRGGYTFGSGTRLTVV.